The 21 T cell receptor beta chains below come from one sample, sequenced in a study of OX40 agonist ivuxolimab in advanced cancers. The protocol was immunoSEQ multiplex PCR, while the TCRdb copy is restricted to in-frame clones and leaves out a portion. Seen here are roughly 40,000 clones, 70% to 90% observed once, and the top ten hold approximately 12%. This specimen was CD4+ or CD8+ T cells sorted from blood, taken in a trial of the OX40 agonist ivuxolimab. The receptor set was obtained from an adult with an advanced solid tumor such as melanoma, head and neck, liver or kidney cancer.

The V gene is TRBV6-6, the J gene TRBJ1-4; possibly TRBD1 for D (5 bases). Per the germline V gene, CDR1 is MNHNY and CDR2 is SVGAGI (reference sequence). This CDR3 spans 14 amino acids. V shed 6 bases and J shed 8 bases, with 16 bases lying between them. The CDR3 loop is CASRDSGWDEKLFF. The CDR3 nucleotides read TGTGCCAGCAGGGATTCGGGGTGGGACGAAAAACTGTTTTTT.

This chain links TRBV6-5 with TRBJ2-5; the match to TRBD2 covers 14 bases. This CDR3 is 16 amino acids long. In germline, CDR1 is MNHEY, CDR2 SVGAGI. The J segment lost 4 bases and the V segment lost 2 bases, leaving 3 bases of the junction unmatched. CDR3 loop: CASSYGTSGSRETQYF. In DNA, the CDR3 is TGTGCCAGCAGTTACGGGACTAGCGGGAGTAGAGAGACCCAGTACTTC.

The rearrangement joins TRBV9 to TRBJ2-2; no reliable D call. The germline CDR1 and CDR2 sequences are SGDLS and YYNGEE. Trimming stripped 3 bases from V and 5 bases from J, with 11 bases between. The CDR3 loop spans 14 amino acids. The DNA for the CDR3 is TGTGCCAGCAGCGGTTTAGGCAAGACCGGGGAGCTGTTTTTT. The encoded protein is CASSGLGKTGELFF. Together with reference TRBV9 and TRBJ2-2, the CDR3 gives the full variable domain: DSGVTQTPKHLITATGQRVTLRCSPRSGDLSVYWYQQSLDQGLQFLIQYYNGEERAKGNILERFSAQQFPDLHSELNLSSLELGDSALYFCASSGLGKTGELFFGEGSRLTVL.

The V call is TRBV2, the J call TRBJ1-5; the D gene is possibly TRBD1 (6 bases). Germline V gene lookup returns CDR1 SNHLY and CDR2 FYNNEI. Trimming removed 0 bases from V and 7 bases from J, with 13 bases in between. The CDR3 extends over 15 amino acids. The CDR3 spells CASSEAQGREQPQHF. The CDR3 DNA follows: TGTGCCAGCAGTGAAGCACAGGGCCGGGAGCAGCCCCAGCATTTT.

This chain links TRBV2 with TRBJ2-1; possible D gene TRBD2, 5 bases. CDR3 length equals 14 residues. V lost 6 bases to trimming and J lost 5 bases, with 14 bases between them. From germline, CDR1 is SNHLY and CDR2 FYNNEI. The CDR3, as DNA: TGTGCCAGCAGCCGTCGGACTGTTGACAATGAGCAGTTCTTC. Residues: CASSRRTVDNEQFF.

The chain couples TRBV9 to TRBJ2-3; 7 bases are a match to TRBD1. The V and J ends lost 0 bases and 0 bases, in that order; junction bases with no gene match: 7. The CDR3 is 17 residues long. Germline-derived CDR1 and CDR2 are SGDLS and YYNGEE. The CDR3 loop is CASSVEQGRGSTDTQYF. CDR3 coding DNA: TGTGCCAGCAGCGTAGAGCAGGGCAGGGGGAGCACAGATACGCAGTATTTT. The full variable domain, rest sourced from reference TRBV9 and TRBJ2-3, is DSGVTQTPKHLITATGQRVTLRCSPRSGDLSVYWYQQSLDQGLQFLIQYYNGEERAKGNILERFSAQQFPDLHSELNLSSLELGDSALYFCASSVEQGRGSTDTQYFGPGTRLTVL.

The chain combines TRBV2 with TRBJ2-1; weak D call: TRBD1 (5 bases). The CDR3 runs 10 residues. Germline values: CDR1 SNHLY, CDR2 FYNNEI. Trimming took off 8 bases at V and 9 bases at J, with 8 bases between the two ends. CDR3 nucleotide sequence: TGTGCCAGCGTAGGGGTTGAGCAGTTCTTC. It translates to CASVGVEQFF.

The chain combines TRBV14 with TRBJ2-5; 7 nucleotides line up with TRBD1. The DNA end lines up better with TRBJ2-7; the J call may be wrong. Germline CDR1 and CDR2: SGHDN and FVKESK. The CDR3 is made up of 14 amino acids. This CDR3 reads CASSQAGGSYEQYF. For the CDR3, the DNA is TGTGCCAGCAGCCAAGCAGGGGGCTCCTACGAGCAGTACTTC.

J is TRBJ1-5 and V is TRBV29-1; the D gene is possibly TRBD1 (5 bases). The CDR3 spans 13 residues. Germline V lookup: CDR1 SQVTM, CDR2 ANQGSEA. V lost 3 bases and J lost 6, with 12 bases in between. CDR3 nucleotides: TGCAGCGTTGATGGGGGGATGGGTCAGCCCCAGCATTTT. It is translated as CSVDGGMGQPQHF.

V gene TRBV28 combines with J gene TRBJ2-7; 13 bases agree with TRBD2. The J segment lost 0 bases and the V segment lost 7 bases, leaving 6 bases of the junction unmatched. Germline CDR1 reads MDHEN; CDR2 reads SYDVKM. CDR3 length equals 16 residues. Here the CDR3 DNA reads TGTGCCAGCACTCGGACTAGCGGGAGACCCTCCTACGAGCAGTACTTC. Translated: CASTRTSGRPSYEQYF.

This sequence joins TRBV5-1 and TRBJ2-2, with 13 positions matching TRBD2. The ends lost 0 bases at V and 1 base at J; junction bases unmatched: 6. CDR3 length: 19 residues. CDR1 is SGHRS and CDR2 is YFSETQ in the germline V gene. The CDR3 spells CASSLARTSGRENTGELFF. The CDR3 DNA reads as TGCGCCAGCAGCTTGGCCAGGACTAGCGGGAGAGAGAACACCGGGGAGCTGTTTTTT.

This clone has just one count. The chain's CDR3 is CAISNNPSGRATNEQFF. CDR3 sequence (DNA): TGTGCCATCAGTAACAATCCGAGCGGGAGGGCCACGAATGAGCAGTTCTTC. The genes are TRBV10-3 and TRBJ2-1, with 10 bases identical to TRBD2. The CDR3 loop spans 17 amino acids. V was clipped by 5 bases and J by 7 bases; unmatched bases: 14. CDR1 is ENHRY, CDR2 SYGVKD, per germline.

The rearrangement joins TRBV5-1 to TRBJ2-7; 10 nucleotides align to TRBD2. The CDR3 runs to 16 residues. CDR1 and CDR2 (germline): SGHRS, YFSETQ. The junction had 8 bases not matched to a gene; V was cut back by 3 bases and J by 2 bases. Written as DNA, the CDR3 is TGCGCCAGCAGCTGGGGCGCGCTAGCGGGAGCCTACGAGCAGTACTTC. The encoded protein is CASSWGALAGAYEQYF.

V usage is TRBV7-8 and J usage is TRBJ2-7; maybe TRBD1 (6 bases). Germline CDR1 SGHVS, CDR2 FQNEAQ. The CDR3 is 16 residues long. The V end was cut by 1 base, the J end by 0 bases, with 13 bases between. In nucleotides, the CDR3 is TGTGCCAGCAGCTTAGAGGGGACACTTTCCTCCTACGAGCAGTACTTC. This translates into CASSLEGTLSSYEQYF.

The chain is built from TRBV12-5 and TRBJ2-1; 7 bases map to TRBD2. There are 16 residues in the CDR3. Germline CDR1 LGHNT, CDR2 FRNRAP. The trim removed 0 bases at V and 8 bases at J, leaving 10 bases unmatched. DNA of the CDR3: TGTGCTAGTGGTTTGGTACGTGGCGGGAGTGGGTATGAGCAGTTCTTC. Protein sequence: CASGLVRGGSGYEQFF.

The chain has TRBV18 and TRBJ2-7; 7 bases fit TRBD2. CDR3 length: 15 amino acids. The trim removed 3 bases at V and 1 base at J, leaving 6 bases unmatched. Germline V gene sequence: CDR1 KGHSH, CDR2 LQKENI. Here the CDR3 reads CASSPPGGGSYEQYF. The CDR3 DNA sequence: TGTGCCAGCTCACCGCCCGGCGGGGGATCCTACGAGCAGTACTTC.

The V gene is TRBV7-3, the J gene TRBJ2-3, with 7 bases fitting TRBD2. There are 13 residues in the CDR3. Germline-derived CDR1 and CDR2 are SGHTA and FQGTGA. Germline trimming cut 5 bases from V and 8 bases from J; bases unmatched to any gene: 7. CDR3 protein: CASSPGGETTQYF. In DNA, the CDR3 is TGTGCCAGCAGCCCGGGGGGTGAAACTACGCAGTATTTT.

This rearrangement joins TRBV7-8 to TRBJ2-7; D is unclear. CDR1 is SGHVS, CDR2 FQNEAQ, per germline. The V gene lost 5 bases and the J gene lost 0 bases, with 5 bases spanning the gap. There are 12 residues in the CDR3. CDR3 residues: CASSIYSYEQYF. The CDR3 DNA sequence: TGTGCCAGCAGCATCTACTCCTACGAGCAGTACTTC.

The chain joins TRBV7-9 to TRBJ2-1; 11 positions match TRBD1. The CDR3 loop spans 15 amino acids. The V and J ends lost 7 bases and 3 bases, in that order; junction bases with no gene match: 5. The germline CDR1 and CDR2 sequences are SEHNR and FQNEAQ (reference sequence). The CDR3 spells CASTLGTGGYNEQFF. The CDR3 nucleotides read TGTGCCAGCACACTCGGGACAGGGGGCTACAATGAGCAGTTCTTC.

This clone appeared a single time. The chain is built from TRBV27 and TRBJ1-2, with 9 bases that match TRBD1. CDR1 is MNHEY and CDR2 is SMNVEV in the germline V gene (reference sequence). Unmatched junction bases numbered 17, after V lost 4 bases and J lost 5 bases. This CDR3 comprises 18 residues. Here the CDR3 reads CASSSGTVGTGKMYGYTF. The CDR3 nucleotides read TGTGCCAGCAGTTCTGGGACAGTTGGGACAGGGAAGATGTATGGCTACACCTTC.

The chain is built from TRBV4-1 and TRBJ2-3; either TRBD1 or TRBD2 may fit D (5 bases each). Per the germline V gene, CDR1 is MGHRA and CDR2 is YSYEKL. V lost 1 base, J lost 8 bases, and 19 bases lay in between. CDR3 length: 16 amino acids. In DNA form, the CDR3 reads TGCGCCAGCAGCCAAGTTGGGCAGGGACGACCATTTACGCAGTATTTT. It translates to CASSQVGQGRPFTQYF.